Listed here are 30 T cell receptor beta chains from one sample, sequenced in a study of cytomegalovirus exposure and HLA in healthy donors. PCR used 60 Vbeta primers and 13 Jbeta primers. The assay was immunoSEQ multiplex PCR, and TCRdb's table has in-frame clones only and misses some. The table records under 200,000 clones, 68% of them present only once. The sequencing input was PBMCs. The receptors come from a woman aged 40 to 55 in good health and CMV-seropositive.

The chain recombines TRBV7-2 with TRBJ2-1; the D is unclear. Looked up from germline, CDR1 is SGHTA and CDR2 is FQGNSA. V lost 5 bases and J lost 0, with 23 bases in between. The CDR3 extends over 19 amino acids. In DNA, the CDR3 is TGTGCCAGCAGCATACCCTCGGGTCAGTTGTTTAGCTCCTACAATGAGCAGTTCTTC. Its protein is CASSIPSGQLFSSYNEQFF.

This clone was seen a few times. The chain uses TRBV6-5 and TRBJ1-1; unclear D gene. V gave up 6 bases and J gave up 1 base, with 9 bases separating them. The CDR3 totals 13 residues. Germline V gene sequence: CDR1 MNHEY, CDR2 SVGAGI. This CDR3 reads CASSILQNTEAFF. The CDR3 DNA follows: TGTGCCAGCAGCATTTTACAGAACACTGAAGCTTTCTTT.

This clone came up once. The chain has TRBV28 and TRBJ2-6, with D possibly matching TRBD2 (6 bases). Germline V gives CDR1 MDHEN, CDR2 SYDVKM. V was trimmed by 10 bases and J by 9 bases, leaving 16 bases between them. The CDR3 length is 13 residues. This CDR3 is CATRGAAGNVLTF. CDR3 DNA sequence: TGTGCCACGCGGGGAGCGGCCGGCAACGTCCTGACTTTC.

This clone was seen once. This chain uses TRBV4-3 with TRBJ2-7; 7 bases agree with TRBD2. After removal of 0 bases from V and 3 bases from J, the junction contained 8 bases not matched to a gene. CDR1 and CDR2 from the germline V gene are LGHNA and YSLEER. The CDR3 loop spans 16 amino acids. The CDR3 DNA reads as TGCGCCAGCAGCCAAGATCTGGGGACTACCCTCTACGAGCAGTACTTC. It encodes CASSQDLGTTLYEQYF.

The J gene is TRBJ2-5, the V gene TRBV5-1; 14 nucleotides match TRBD2. CDR1 is SGHRS and CDR2 is YFSETQ in the germline V gene. The CDR3 runs 19 residues. J was trimmed by 5 bases and V by 0 bases; bases with no gene match: 12. In nucleotides, the CDR3 is TGCGCCAGCAGCTTGGTGGGACTAGCGGGAGTTTCAGCTCTTGAGACCCAGTACTTC. Translation gives CASSLVGLAGVSALETQYF.

This clone showed up just a few times. The V call is TRBV6-5, the J call TRBJ2-7; D gene uncertain. V was clipped by 2 bases and J by 5 bases, with 7 bases between them. The CDR3 has 12 amino acids. Germline CDR1 reads MNHEY; CDR2 reads SVGAGI. The CDR3 DNA sequence: TGTGCCAGCAGTTACGACCGGGACGAGCAGTACTTC. Translation: CASSYDRDEQYF.

CDR3 loop: CASSSQGASYEQYF. The CDR3 coding sequence is TGCGCCAGCAGCTCCCAGGGGGCCTCCTACGAGCAGTACTTC. V usage is TRBV5-1 and J usage is TRBJ2-7; 8 bases are a match to TRBD1. This CDR3 has 14 residues. J lost 0 bases, V lost 3 bases, and 2 bases had no gene match. The germline CDR1 and CDR2 sequences are SGHRS and YFSETQ.

The chain carries TRBV27 and TRBJ2-5; 10 bases line up with TRBD2. Trimming removed 8 bases from V and 4 bases from J; junction bases left unmatched: 10. Germline V CDR1 and CDR2: MNHEY, SMNVEV (reference sequence). CDR3 length: 15 residues. DNA for the CDR3: TGTGCCAGCTGCCCCCTAGCGGGAGCTCTAGAGACCCAGTACTTC. Translated: CASCPLAGALETQYF.

The chain has TRBV5-1 and TRBJ2-7; 9 bases are a match to TRBD2. Germline V CDR1 and CDR2: SGHRS, YFSETQ. This CDR3 comprises 15 residues. V trimming: 0 bases; J trimming: 3 bases; junction bases outside the gene matches: 4. CDR3 sequence: CASSLDPAGGYEQYF. The CDR3 DNA reads as TGCGCCAGCAGCTTGGATCCAGCGGGAGGCTACGAGCAGTACTTC.

This clone was detected a few times. The chain combines TRBV10-3 with TRBJ2-2; TRBD1 matches 9 bases. The CDR3 is 14 amino acids. Germline V lookup: CDR1 ENHRY, CDR2 SYGVKD. Trimming removed 6 bases from V and 5 bases from J; junction bases left unmatched: 4. The CDR3: CAIRGQGETGELFF. The DNA for the CDR3 is TGTGCCATCAGGGGACAGGGAGAGACCGGGGAGCTGTTTTTT.

The chain is built from TRBV7-8 and TRBJ1-2; 8 bases agree with TRBD1. CDR1 and CDR2 from the germline V gene are SGHVS and FQNEAQ. This CDR3 spans 15 amino acids. J lost 2 bases, V lost 5 bases, and 7 bases had no gene match. The CDR3 loop reads CASSAMGQANYGYTF. DNA of the CDR3: TGTGCCAGCAGCGCGATGGGACAGGCGAACTATGGCTACACCTTC.

The CDR3 DNA reads TGTGCCAGCAGCCCGGCCAGGGTCAATCAGCCCCAGCATTTT. This gives the protein CASSPARVNQPQHF. V gene TRBV28 combines with J gene TRBJ1-5, with D maybe TRBD1 (5 bases). The CDR3 runs 14 residues. V was clipped by 6 bases and J by 3 bases, with 12 bases between them. CDR1 is MDHEN, CDR2 SYDVKM, per germline. The variable domain in full, completed from reference TRBV28 and TRBJ1-5, reads DVKVTQSSRYLVKRTGEKVFLECVQDMDHENMFWYRQDPGLGLRLIYFSYDVKMKEKGDIPEGYSVSREKKERFSLILESASTNQTSMYLCASSPARVNQPQHFGDGTRLSIL.

The gene calls are TRBV28 and TRBJ2-7; D remains ambiguous. The CDR3 covers 12 residues. Trimming took off 10 bases at V and 1 base at J, with 11 bases between the two ends. Germline CDR1 MDHEN, CDR2 SYDVKM. Here the CDR3 reads CATVARSYEQYF. CDR3 bases: TGTGCCACAGTAGCTAGGTCCTACGAGCAGTACTTC.

The CDR3 DNA reads as TGCGCCAGCAGCCTTCACGGACAGGGGGACTATGGCTACACCTTC. As protein: CASSLHGQGDYGYTF. The gene calls are TRBV4-1 and TRBJ1-2; 10 positions agree with TRBD1. The trim removed 4 bases at V and 3 bases at J, leaving 5 bases unmatched. The germline gives CDR1 MGHRA, CDR2 YSYEKL. CDR3 size: 15 residues.

The chain links TRBV29-1 to TRBJ2-3; no firm D call. The ends were cut back, 4 bases at V and 6 bases at J, with 14 bases in the middle. Per germline, CDR1 SQVTM and CDR2 ANQGSEA. CDR3 size: 13 residues. CDR3 in amino acids: CSVVPSVTDTQYF. The CDR3 bases are TGCAGCGTTGTTCCCTCGGTCACGGATACGCAGTATTTT.

V and J are TRBV6-1 and TRBJ2-7, with D unclear. The CDR3 loop spans 14 amino acids. V lost 2 bases, J lost 6 bases, and 14 bases lay in between. Per the germline V gene, CDR1 is MNHNS and CDR2 is SASEGT. The DNA of the CDR3 is TGTGCCAGCAGTGAATCTGAGGAGTTTGGCGAGCAGTACTTC. It encodes CASSESEEFGEQYF.

With regard to this clone: One end of the junction varies from germline; a read error may be responsible. V and J are TRBV7-3 and TRBJ1-2, with D hard to call. Germline V gives CDR1 SGHTA, CDR2 FQGTGA. CDR3 length equals 16 residues. CDR3 loop: CASSLRKTVPNYGYPF. The CDR3 DNA is TGTGCCAGCAGCTTAAGAAAGACGGTCCCTAACTATGGCTACCCCTTC.

V and J are TRBV9 and TRBJ1-6; 8 bases map to TRBD1. Losses at the gene ends were 5 bases for V and 7 bases for J; bases not matched to a gene: 2. Per germline, CDR1 SGDLS and CDR2 YYNGEE. This CDR3 is 13 amino acids long. The CDR3 here is CASSQGANSPLHF. CDR3 DNA sequence: TGTGCCAGCAGTCAGGGGGCCAATTCACCCCTCCACTTT.

The V call is TRBV7-2, the J call TRBJ2-3, with 8 bases identical to TRBD2. CDR3 length equals 14 residues. Unmatched junction bases numbered 8, after V lost 9 bases and J lost 3 bases. CDR1 SGHTA and CDR2 FQGNSA come from the germline V gene. CDR3 loop: CASYSGVGTDTQYF. The CDR3 DNA reads TGTGCCAGTTATAGCGGGGTGGGGACAGATACGCAGTATTTT.

This clone has a single count. The chain joins TRBV7-2 to TRBJ2-5, with D perhaps matching TRBD1 (5 bases). The CDR3 runs 15 residues. V lost 1 base, J lost 4 bases, and 13 bases lay in between. Per the germline V gene, CDR1 is SGHTA and CDR2 is FQGNSA. Here the CDR3 reads CASSLGHGRGETQYF. The CDR3 coding sequence is TGTGCCAGCAGCTTAGGGCACGGTAGGGGAGAGACCCAGTACTTC.

The chain joins TRBV7-6 to TRBJ1-5, with no clear D. Trimming removed 1 base at V and 0 bases at J, with 16 bases between. Germline-derived CDR1 and CDR2 are SGHVS and FNYEAQ. CDR3 length: 18 residues. The DNA of the CDR3 is TGTGCCAGCAGCTTAGATTTCTCGGAGGAGGATAGCAATCAGCCCCAGCATTTT. Translated: CASSLDFSEEDSNQPQHF.

The chain is built from TRBV10-1 and TRBJ2-3, with 12 nucleotides matching TRBD2. The CDR3 is made up of 18 amino acids. Trimming at V came to 0 bases and at J to 1 base, leaving 5 bases not matched to a gene. Germline V gene lookup returns CDR1 WNHNN and CDR2 SYGVQD (reference sequence). This chain's CDR3 is CASSESLAGGKCTDTQYF. The CDR3 coding sequence is TGCGCCAGCAGTGAGTCACTAGCGGGGGGTAAATGCACAGATACGCAGTATTTT.

This clone was seen only once. This chain joins TRBV6-1 and TRBJ1-5, with D possibly matching TRBD1 (5 bases). This CDR3 region has 15 residues. V lost 2 bases and J lost 6, with 14 bases in between. Germline CDR1 MNHNS, CDR2 SASEGT. CDR3 amino acids: CASSESQGGVQPQHF. CDR3 nucleotide sequence: TGTGCCAGCAGTGAATCGCAGGGTGGGGTTCAGCCCCAGCATTTT.

Worth noting for this clone: The junction and the germline gene differ at one end; a read error may be behind it. V gene TRBV27 combines with J gene TRBJ1-2; D gene unclear. Germline V gives CDR1 MNHEY, CDR2 SMNVEV (reference sequence). This CDR3 has 14 amino acids. CDR3 sequence reads: CASSARTGEYGYPF. The CDR3 DNA reads TGTGCCAGCAGTGCCAGGACTGGGGAATATGGCTACCCCTTC.

The CDR3, as DNA: TGCGCCAGCAGTGATTTCGACTATCCCTTCTCCTACAATGAGCAGTTCTTC. It translates to CASSDFDYPFSYNEQFF. This chain uses TRBV10-1 with TRBJ2-1, with D perhaps TRBD2 (5 bases). CDR1 WNHNN and CDR2 SYGVQD come from the germline V gene (reference sequence). Deletions cut 3 bases from V and 0 bases from J, with 15 bases between. The CDR3 sequence is 17 residues long.

V is TRBV29-1 and J is TRBJ1-4; the D gene is possibly TRBD1 (6 bases). Germline CDR1 is SQVTM and CDR2 is ANQGSEA. Trimming stripped 3 bases from V and 7 bases from J, with 12 bases between. The CDR3 has 13 residues. DNA for the CDR3: TGCAGCGTTGATGCGGGGGGCGGTGAAAAACTGTTTTTT. It is translated as CSVDAGGGEKLFF.

The chain couples TRBV27 to TRBJ2-2; TRBD2 matches 7 bases. V dropped 6 bases and J dropped 4; count of bases not matched to a gene: 5. The CDR3 runs 14 residues. Germline CDR1 is MNHEY and CDR2 is SMNVEV (reference sequence). The CDR3 bases are TGTGCCAGCAGAGGACTAGAAGGCACCGGGGAGCTGTTTTTT. Amino acid sequence: CASRGLEGTGELFF.

This sequence joins TRBV27 and TRBJ2-7; 13 bases line up with TRBD2. This CDR3 is built from 15 residues. V shed 4 bases and J 7 bases; nucleotides not matched to a gene: 7. In germline, CDR1 is MNHEY, CDR2 SMNVEV (reference sequence). In nucleotides, the CDR3 is TGTGCCAGCAGTTCAACTAGCGGGGGGGCCGGGGAGCAGTACTTC. Protein product: CASSSTSGGAGEQYF.

The chain recombines TRBV29-1 with TRBJ2-5, with TRBD2 identical over 7 bases. The J segment lost 11 bases and the V segment lost 7 bases, leaving 19 bases of the junction unmatched. Germline-derived CDR1 and CDR2 are SQVTM and ANQGSEA. The CDR3 runs 14 residues. CDR3 loop: CSGQRDGSSREQYF. Here the CDR3 DNA reads TGCAGCGGGCAGCGGGACGGCTCCTCTAGGGAGCAGTACTTC.

The chain has TRBV9 and TRBJ1-1; D might be TRBD1 (6 bases). There are 15 residues in the CDR3. The germline gives CDR1 SGDLS, CDR2 YYNGEE. V was clipped by 2 bases and J by 1 base, with 12 bases between them. CDR3 DNA: TGTGCCAGCAGCGTGGGGGGGGCTGGGAACACTGAAGCTTTCTTT. Amino acids: CASSVGGAGNTEAFF.